The 8 T cell receptor beta chains below were found in one sample sequenced in a study of blood T cell repertoires in COVID-19. Assay used: immunoSEQ multiplex PCR; TCRdb lists only in-frame clones, some missing. This table holds 150,000 to 200,000 clones, 78% found once. The material sequenced was PBMCs or T cells enriched from blood (not recorded which). The receptors stem from a woman aged 50 to 65 who had recovered from COVID-19.

CDR3 DNA: TGTGCCAGCAGCATCAGGGTCCAAGAGACCCAGTACTTC. Translating gives CASSIRVQETQYF. The chain uses TRBV7-2 and TRBJ2-5, with D tentatively TRBD1 (5 bases). This CDR3 is built from 13 residues. V lost 5 bases to trimming and J lost 1 base, with 8 bases between them. Germline lookup yields CDR1 SGHTA and CDR2 FQGNSA.

The chain carries TRBV5-4 and TRBJ2-5; 14 positions match TRBD2. From germline, CDR1 is SGHNT and CDR2 YYREEE (reference sequence). This CDR3 comprises 16 residues. Trimming removed 6 bases from V and 5 bases from J; junction bases left unmatched: 9. The CDR3 DNA follows: TGTGCCAGCACCATGGGACTAGCGGGAGTCCGGGAGACCCAGTACTTC. Protein product: CASTMGLAGVRETQYF.

The V gene is TRBV5-1, the J gene TRBJ2-3, with D maybe TRBD2 (6 bases). The germline CDR1 and CDR2 sequences are SGHRS and YFSETQ. The CDR3 is 15 residues long. Between the trimmed V and J ends, which lost 0 bases and 1 base, there was a span of 9 bases. The CDR3 here is CASSLASARTDTQYF. DNA of the CDR3: TGCGCCAGCAGCTTGGCTAGCGCCCGCACAGATACGCAGTATTTT.

This clone has a handful of counts. The chain joins TRBV5-1 to TRBJ1-3; perhaps TRBD1 as D (5 bases). Trimming shortened V by 4 bases and J by 9 bases, and 20 bases separated the two germline ends. The germline CDR1 and CDR2 sequences are SGHRS and YFSETQ. This CDR3 comprises 15 residues. The CDR3 DNA reads as TGCGCCAGCAGCCCCAGGGCGGCGGGAGATGGCACCATATATTTT. Translated, it gives CASSPRAAGDGTIYF.

V is TRBV9 and J is TRBJ1-1; TRBD1 agrees at 7 bases. V trimming: 6 bases; J trimming: 0 bases; junction bases outside the gene matches: 5. The CDR3 covers 14 residues. Looked up from germline, CDR1 is SGDLS and CDR2 is YYNGEE. In nucleotides, the CDR3 is TGTGCCAGCACTCCTGGACAGGTGAACACTGAAGCTTTCTTT. As protein: CASTPGQVNTEAFF.

The CDR3, as DNA: TGTGCCAGCAGCGGCGCCGGGACTAGCGGTTACGAGCAGTACTTC. It codes for CASSGAGTSGYEQYF. The V gene is TRBV5-4, the J gene TRBJ2-7, with 11 bases identical to TRBD2. J gave up 4 bases and V 4 bases, and 7 bases lay outside the gene matches. Germline CDR1 reads SGHNT; CDR2 reads YYREEE (reference sequence). The CDR3 is 15 residues long.

This clone was observed a single time. The chain links TRBV9 to TRBJ2-2, with 12 nucleotides matching TRBD1. The CDR3 loop spans 16 amino acids. V shed 3 bases, J shed 5 bases, and the junction held 5 bases outside the gene matches. CDR1 is SGDLS and CDR2 is YYNGEE in the germline V gene. CDR3 residues: CASSAWGQGATGELFF. The CDR3 DNA reads as TGTGCCAGCAGCGCATGGGGACAGGGGGCAACCGGGGAGCTGTTTTTT. The variable domain in full, completed from reference TRBV9 and TRBJ2-2, reads DSGVTQTPKHLITATGQRVTLRCSPRSGDLSVYWYQQSLDQGLQFLIQYYNGEERAKGNILERFSAQQFPDLHSELNLSSLELGDSALYFCASSAWGQGATGELFFGEGSRLTVL.

The J gene is TRBJ1-5, the V gene TRBV28; D remains ambiguous. Germline assignment: CDR1 MDHEN and CDR2 SYDVKM. The CDR3 loop spans 15 amino acids. The V and J ends lost 7 bases and 1 base respectively, with 14 bases between them. The CDR3 DNA is TGTGCCAGCAACAATCGGGGTGGGAGCAATCAGCCCCAGCATTTT. It is translated as CASNNRGGSNQPQHF.